This passage covers 12 T cell receptor beta chains from one sample sequenced in a study of blood T cells in healthy people across ages. The second PCR ran about 6 to 12 cycles with a sample-barcoded 5' primer and J-beta primers. TCRdb re-analysed the 5' RACE reads in MiXCR, keeping a single row per CDR3 protein. This repertoire shows about 1 million distinct CDR3 sequences, about 23% found once; its top ten account for approximately 0.75%. This sample also belongs to another study, concerning T cells of mothers and their children.

Sequencing used blood. All receptors come from a girl aged 2-15 years in good health.

The rearrangement links TRBV20-1 to TRBJ2-7; 7 nucleotides align to TRBD1. The CDR3 runs 12 residues. Germline V gene sequence: CDR1 DFQATT, CDR2 SNEGSKA (reference sequence). Losses at the gene ends were 5 bases for V and 6 bases for J; bases not matched to a gene: 7. CDR3 sequence (DNA): TGCAGTGCTCGACAGGGAGTAGGCGAGCAGTACTTC. It yields the protein CSARQGVGEQYF.

The table lists this clonotype with a few counts. Lacking the conserved final phenylalanine or tryptophan, this CDR3 likely reflects a read error. No DNA is shown, since the ends of the CDR3 on it are uncertain; the CDR3 is the one TCRdb lists. The chain employs TRBV3-1 and TRBJ2-1; the DNA was not used to check the table's D call, TRBD1. Ends included, the CDR3 has 13 residues. Germline values: CDR1 LGHDT, CDR2 YNNKEL (reference sequence). The CDR3: CASSQASGGQTLI.

This clonotype has a handful of counts. The rearrangement joins TRBV28 to TRBJ2-7; 13 bases are shared with TRBD2. The CDR3 is 15 residues long. CDR1 MDHEN and CDR2 SYDVKM come from the germline V gene. J gave up 7 bases and V 8 bases, and 11 bases lay outside the gene matches. The CDR3 region is CASGDGLAGVEEQYF. The CDR3, as DNA: TGTGCCAGCGGGGATGGACTAGCGGGAGTGGAGGAGCAGTACTTC.

This clonotype occurred a few times. The rearrangement joins TRBV7-9 to TRBJ1-5, with 7 bases that match TRBD1. This CDR3 comprises 15 residues. CDR1 and CDR2 (germline): SEHNR, FQNEAQ (reference sequence). V gave up 2 bases and J gave up 8 bases; unmatched junction bases: 9. The CDR3 reads CASSLNRGVDEPQHF. Here the CDR3 DNA reads TGTGCCAGCAGCTTAAACAGGGGAGTCGACGAGCCCCAGCATTTT.

This chain uses TRBV5-6 with TRBJ2-7, with D perhaps TRBD2 (6 bases). Trimming took off 4 bases at V and 5 bases at J, with 22 bases between the two ends. The CDR3 has 16 amino acids. CDR1 SGHDT and CDR2 YYEEEE come from the germline V gene. CDR3 nucleotide sequence: TGTGCCAGCAGCCTGGTGAGGGCTAGCGCCATACACGAGCAGTACTTC. Protein: CASSLVRASAIHEQYF.

This clonotype was seen only a few times. The chain couples TRBV25-1 to TRBJ1-6, with D tentatively TRBD1 (6 bases). This CDR3 is built from 14 residues. The germline CDR1 and CDR2 sequences are MGHDK and SYGVNS. V was shortened by 2 bases and J by 5 bases, with 7 bases between the two germline ends. The CDR3: CASSETGNNSPLHF. In DNA, the CDR3 is TGTGCCAGCAGTGAAACAGGGAATAATTCACCCCTCCACTTT. Supplemented by reference TRBV25-1 and TRBJ1-6, the full variable domain reads EADIYQTPRYLVIGTGKKITLECSQTMGHDKMYWYQQDPGMELHLIHYSYGVNSTEKGDLSSESTVSRIRTEHFPLTLESARPSHTSQYLCASSETGNNSPLHFGNGTRLTVT.

The V and J genes are TRBV3-1 and TRBJ1-1; D remains ambiguous. The germline V and J ends were trimmed by 4 bases and 7 bases, with 22 bases remaining between them. The germline gives CDR1 LGHDT, CDR2 YNNKEL (reference sequence). This CDR3 comprises 16 residues. CDR3 amino acids: CASSPSTHLIYIEAFF. DNA for the CDR3: TGTGCCAGCAGCCCCTCAACCCACCTGATTTACATTGAAGCTTTCTTT.

Here the CDR3 reads CASSERSGGAGINNEQFF. CDR3 sequence (DNA): TGTGCCAGCAGTGAACGTAGCGGGGGGGCGGGGATAAACAATGAGCAGTTCTTC. The rearrangement links TRBV2 to TRBJ2-1, with TRBD2 matching 11 bases. Germline lookup yields CDR1 SNHLY and CDR2 FYNNEI. V shed 2 bases, J shed 5 bases, and the junction held 11 bases outside the gene matches. The CDR3 is 18 residues long.

On this clonotype itself: Germline is not matched at one junction end, which may reflect a read error. The V and J genes are TRBV20-1 and TRBJ2-3; 7 bases map to TRBD1. This CDR3 has 14 residues. CDR1 and CDR2 from the germline V gene are DFQATT and SNEGSKA (reference sequence). The CDR3 sequence: CSARRQGHTDTQCF. The CDR3 nucleotides read TGCAGTGCTAGGAGACAGGGCCACACAGATACGCAGTGTTTT.

The J gene is TRBJ2-7, the V gene TRBV4-2, with D possibly TRBD1 on 5 matching bases. V dropped 2 bases and J dropped 1 base, with 12 bases sitting between them. Per the germline V gene, CDR1 is LGHNA and CDR2 is YNFKEQ. The CDR3 covers 15 residues. As DNA, the CDR3 is TGTGCCAGCAGCCAATCCCATGCAGGGTCCTACGAGCAGTACTTC. As protein: CASSQSHAGSYEQYF.

This clonotype was seen a few times. J is TRBJ1-4 and V is TRBV7-2, with D possibly being TRBD1 (6 bases). Germline assignment: CDR1 SGHTA and CDR2 FQGNSA. This CDR3 region has 12 residues. V lost 5 bases and J 16 bases, leaving 17 bases between the germline ends. The CDR3 region is CASSPEPGTPFF. DNA of the CDR3: TGTGCCAGCAGCCCGGAACCCGGGACACCGTTTTTT.

This clonotype showed up just a few times. The chain joins TRBV29-1 to TRBJ2-4; D might be TRBD2 (6 bases). Trimming took off 0 bases at V and 7 bases at J, with 13 bases between the two ends. The V gene's germline CDR1 is SQVTM and CDR2 ANQGSEA. This CDR3 is 14 amino acids long. CDR3 loop: CSVEDLLAGNIQYF. CDR3 DNA: TGCAGCGTTGAAGACTTACTAGCCGGGAACATTCAGTACTTC.